The T cell receptor (beta chain) under discussion was sequenced for a study of blood T cell repertoires in COVID-19. Study-wide context: Sample material is recorded as cDNA or gDNA derived from T cells, B-cell-depleted T cells, or PBMCs.

Profiled with immunoSEQ multiplex PCR; TCRdb holds only in-frame clones, not every one. Among 150,000 to 200,000 clones, roughly 91% were seen once, and the ten largest hold approximately 5.6%. The TCR sequence derives from a man aged 35 to 55 with active or convalescent COVID-19. Input material: peripheral blood.

The CDR3 loop is CASTHLGTPKAQYF. The DNA of the CDR3 is TGTGCCAGCACCCATCTCGGGACACCCAAGGCCCAGTACTTC. V and J are TRBV3-1 (or the pseudogene TRBV3-2) and TRBJ2-5, with TRBD1 as a possible D gene (6 bases). CDR3 length: 14 residues. The V gene's germline CDR1 is LGHDT and CDR2 YNNKEL (reference sequence). V lost 7 bases and J lost 9, with 21 bases in between.